This paragraph reports one TCR beta chain. The source of the sample is a study of blood T cell repertoires in COVID-19. Assay: immunoSEQ multiplex PCR; the TCRdb copy retains only in-frame clones and omits some. The repertoire has over 90,000 clones, around 82% of them found once; the top ten carry 6.5% to 8.5%. Trimming stripped 8 bases from V and 4 bases from J, with 9 bases between. Germline-derived CDR1 and CDR2 are KGHSH and LQKENI. The CDR3 is 13 amino acids. The sequence came from a man aged 50-60 years with active or convalescent COVID-19. The V call is TRBV18, the J call TRBJ1-6, with a tentative D call TRBD1 (6 bases). The sequencing sample was made of peripheral blood. DNA for the CDR3: TGTGCCAGCCAACAGGGATATAATTCACCCCTCCACTTT. It is translated as CASQQGYNSPLHF.